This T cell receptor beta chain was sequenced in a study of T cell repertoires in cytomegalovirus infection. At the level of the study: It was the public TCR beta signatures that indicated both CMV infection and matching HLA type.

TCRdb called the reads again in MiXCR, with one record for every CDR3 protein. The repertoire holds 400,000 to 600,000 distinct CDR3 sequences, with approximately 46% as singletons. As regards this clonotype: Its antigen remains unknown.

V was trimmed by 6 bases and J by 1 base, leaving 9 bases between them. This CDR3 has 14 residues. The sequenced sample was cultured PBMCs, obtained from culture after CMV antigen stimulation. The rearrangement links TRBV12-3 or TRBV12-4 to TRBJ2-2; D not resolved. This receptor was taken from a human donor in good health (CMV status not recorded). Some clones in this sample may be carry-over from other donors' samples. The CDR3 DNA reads TGTGCCAGCAGGAGTACACAGAACACCGGGGAGCTGTTTTTT. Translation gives CASRSTQNTGELFF.